Here is one T cell receptor (beta chain) with its context. The record originates from a study of blood T cell repertoires in COVID-19. Profiled with immunoSEQ multiplex PCR; TCRdb holds only in-frame clones, not every one. The repertoire holds some 150,000 clones, roughly nine tenths seen once, with roughly 15% in the top ten. The CDR3 is 16 amino acids. Germline trimming cut 0 bases from V and 3 bases from J; bases unmatched to any gene: 7. From germline, CDR1 is MNHEY and CDR2 SMNVEV (reference sequence). The V gene is TRBV27, the J gene TRBJ1-1; 7 bases map to TRBD1. This sequence originates from a woman in her thirties or forties with acute or convalescent COVID-19. The sample taken for sequencing was peripheral blood. The CDR3 reads CASSLSRDSWDTEAFF. The DNA for the CDR3 is TGTGCCAGCAGTTTATCCCGGGACAGTTGGGACACTGAAGCTTTCTTT.